These T cell receptor beta chains were read from a single sample in a study of T-cell reconstitution after alpha-beta-depleted transplantation in children. TCRdb analysed the PCR reads with MiXCR anew, one entry per CDR3 protein. The table shows over 100,000 distinct CDR3 sequences, with over 6% occurring only once. The sample was PBMCs, taken before TCRalphabeta/CD19-depleted stem cell transplant. Receptors originate from a boy younger than 10 with acute lymphoblastic leukemia, due to receive a stem cell transplant. CDR3s include the opening cysteine and the closing phenylalanine or tryptophan. The D gene is left open where the match is weak. Clone sizes are given selectively: once, few, many, or a class where the clone is expanded.

length: 16; V: TRBV7-7; J: TRBJ2-1; D: TRBD2; size: many; CDR3: CASSLGTSGVYNEQFF; DNA: TGTGCTAGCAGCTTAGGAACTAGCGGGGTTTACAATGAGCAGTTCTTC
length: 15; V: TRBV4-3; J: TRBJ1-2; D: TRBD1; size: few; CDR3: CASSQIQGAPYGYTF; DNA: TGCGCCAGCAGCCAAATACAGGGGGCCCCCTATGGCTACACCTTC
length: 14; V: TRBV20-1; J: TRBJ1-2; D: TRBD1; size: few; CDR3: CNLKAKQGSYGYTF; DNA: TGCAATCTCAAAGCCAAACAGGGGTCCTATGGCTACACCTTC
length: 14; V: TRBV5-1; J: TRBJ2-7; D: .; size: few; CDR3: CASSPLDWDYEQYF; DNA: TGCGCCAGCAGCCCCCTGGACTGGGACTACGAGCAGTACTTC
length: 16; V: TRBV11-2; J: TRBJ2-6; D: .; size: .; CDR3: CASSPDAWTGANVLTF; DNA: TGTGCCAGCAGCCCAGACGCCTGGACTGGGGCCAACGTCCTGACTTTC
length: 14; V: TRBV2; J: TRBJ2-1; D: TRBD2; size: .; CDR3: CASRPSGGYNEQFF; DNA: TGTGCCAGCAGGCCCTCGGGGGGGTACAATGAGCAGTTCTTC
length: 14; V: TRBV5-5; J: TRBJ2-7; D: .; size: many; CDR3: CASSFKPPPPEQYF; DNA: TGTGCCAGCAGCTTCAAGCCGCCCCCACCCGAGCAGTACTTC
length: 15; V: TRBV19; J: TRBJ2-2; D: TRBD1; size: few; CDR3: CASSVGTGVVGELFF; DNA: TGTGCCAGTAGTGTAGGGACAGGGGTAGTCGGGGAGCTGTTTTTT
length: 14; V: TRBV11-2; J: TRBJ1-1; D: .; size: .; CDR3: CASSRPEGNTEAFF; DNA: TGTGCCAGCAGCCGACCCGAGGGGAACACTGAAGCTTTCTTT
length: 16; V: TRBV5-1; J: TRBJ2-7; D: .; size: many; CDR3: CASSLGQGGVGDEQYF; DNA: TGCGCCAGCAGCTTGGGCCAGGGGGGAGTGGGTGACGAGCAGTACTTC
length: 14; V: TRBV27; J: TRBJ2-7; D: .; size: few; CDR3: CASGSGPANYEQYF; DNA: TGTGCCAGCGGCTCGGGGCCTGCTAACTACGAGCAGTACTTC
length: 17; V: TRBV20-1; J: TRBJ2-2; D: .; size: many; CDR3: CSARDLEGQGDAGELFF; DNA: TGCAGTGCTAGAGATCTCGAGGGTCAGGGCGACGCCGGGGAGCTGTTTTTT
length: 14; V: TRBV5-5; J: TRBJ1-2; D: .; size: few; CDR3: CASSFGPSEGAYTF; DNA: TGTGCCAGCAGCTTTGGGCCCTCAGAGGGAGCCTACACCTTC
length: 14; V: TRBV20-1; J: TRBJ2-1; D: .; size: many; CDR3: CSAIQGSVYNEQFF; DNA: TGCAGTGCTATTCAGGGATCGGTCTACAATGAGCAGTTCTTC